This TCR beta chain is drawn from a study of Graves' ophthalmopathy and Graves' hyperthyroidism. Across the whole study: No ophthalmopathy within 18 months of follow-up signified stable hyperthyroidism.

Germline V lookup: CDR1 SGHRS, CDR2 YFSETQ. The J segment lost 0 bases and the V segment lost 2 bases, leaving 7 bases of the junction unmatched. This CDR3 is 16 amino acids long. Clinicians made diagnoses from clinical symptoms, serum thyroxine, TRAb, thyroid ultrasound and orbital computed tomography. RNA transcripts provided the template for amplifying TCR beta CDR3 regions. A first-round RT-PCR used HTBI primers, followed by a second-round multiplex PCR. One entry per CDR3 protein results from TCRdb running MiXCR on the multiplex PCR reads. The sample consists of roughly 600,000 distinct CDR3 sequences, under 45% of them appearing once. The table lists this clonotype with many counts.

This chain joins TRBV5-1 and TRBJ1-1, with 7 positions matching TRBD1. The sequence was collected from an adult man with Graves' hyperthyroidism. The sequencing sample was made of peripheral blood or thyroid tissue (not recorded which). The CDR3 region is CASSLQPGQLNTEAFF. The CDR3 bases are TGCGCCAGCAGCTTACAGCCGGGACAGCTGAACACTGAAGCTTTCTTT.